Following are 19 T cell receptor beta chains from one sample sequenced in a study of cytomegalovirus exposure and HLA in healthy donors. It was with 60 Vbeta and 13 Jbeta primers that the PCR ran. Only in-frame clones appear in the TCRdb table, and some are missing; sequencing was by immunoSEQ multiplex PCR. The sample has more than 110,000 clones; around 77% are singletons. The sample was PBMCs. The source of these receptors is a woman aged 45-59 years in good health and CMV-seronegative.

The CDR3 DNA reads TGTGCCAGCAGTGAGACAGCCTTAGCCAAAAACATTCAGTACTTC. Protein: CASSETALAKNIQYF. The chain combines TRBV6-6 with TRBJ2-4, with D possibly TRBD1 on 5 matching bases. Trimming took off 5 bases at V and 0 bases at J, with 11 bases between the two ends. The CDR3 totals 15 residues. Germline CDR1 MNHNY, CDR2 SVGAGI (reference sequence).

This sequence joins TRBV10-3 and TRBJ2-3; D is possibly TRBD2 (6 bases). CDR1 and CDR2 from the germline V gene are ENHRY and SYGVKD. This CDR3 spans 14 amino acids. V dropped 8 bases and J dropped 4 bases, with 16 bases sitting between them. DNA for the CDR3: TGTGCCATCCAACGGGAGCAGAGGGCAGATACGCAGTATTTT. As protein: CAIQREQRADTQYF.

CDR3 DNA: TGCGCCAGCAGTGAAGGGCTAGCGGGGGGTTCCCCCTACGAGCAGTACTTC. Translating gives CASSEGLAGGSPYEQYF. The gene calls are TRBV10-2 and TRBJ2-7, with 11 bases fitting TRBD2. V was clipped by 3 bases and J by 2 bases; unmatched bases: 9. Germline V lookup: CDR1 WSHSY, CDR2 SAAADI. This CDR3 spans 17 amino acids.

The J gene is TRBJ1-6, the V gene TRBV19; 9 bases agree with TRBD1. CDR3 length: 16 residues. The germline gives CDR1 LNHDA, CDR2 SQIVND (reference sequence). The ends lost 4 bases at V and 7 bases at J; junction bases unmatched: 8. In nucleotides, the CDR3 is TGTGCCAGTAGTACCACAGGGGGCGCTTGGAATTCACCCCTCCACTTT. The encoded protein is CASSTTGGAWNSPLHF.

This rearrangement joins TRBV9 to TRBJ1-1; D possibly corresponds to TRBD1 (6 bases). V shed 4 bases and J shed 6 bases, with 16 bases lying between them. Germline V gene sequence: CDR1 SGDLS, CDR2 YYNGEE. CDR3 length equals 14 residues. Here the CDR3 reads CASSPWGGLAEAFF. DNA for the CDR3: TGTGCCAGCAGCCCCTGGGGGGGGCTGGCTGAAGCTTTCTTT.

Concerning this clone itself: One end of the junction varies from germline; a read error may be responsible. V gene TRBV4-1 combines with J gene TRBJ1-2, with TRBD1 matching 7 bases. CDR1 and CDR2 from the germline V gene are MGHRA and YSYEKL. The CDR3 covers 15 residues. CDR3 sequence (DNA): TGCGCCAGCAGCCAAGTGCAAAAAGGGACAGCCAGGGGGATCTTC. It encodes CASSQVQKGTARGIF.

This clone counts as medium-sized (0.01 to 0.1%). J is TRBJ2-1 and V is TRBV4-1, with TRBD2 identical over 7 bases. This CDR3 is 16 amino acids long. Germline trimming cut 0 bases from V and 4 bases from J; bases unmatched to any gene: 6. Per germline, CDR1 MGHRA and CDR2 YSYEKL. The CDR3 is CASSQEVWRGYNEQFF. In nucleotides, the CDR3 is TGCGCCAGCAGCCAAGAGGTGTGGCGGGGGTACAATGAGCAGTTCTTC.

This clone was counted between two and nine times. V is TRBV4-1 and J is TRBJ1-2, with 8 bases aligning to TRBD1. The CDR3 contains 13 residues. CDR1 MGHRA and CDR2 YSYEKL come from the germline V gene. J was trimmed by 7 bases and V by 6 bases; bases with no gene match: 7. The CDR3 nucleotides read TGCGCCAGCAGGAGGACAGGGTTTGGTGGCTACACCTTC. This codes for CASRRTGFGGYTF.

The chain combines TRBV11-2 with TRBJ2-5, with D perhaps TRBD2 (5 bases). The CDR3 is 15 amino acids. Germline lookup yields CDR1 SGHAT and CDR2 FQNNGV. V was shortened by 0 bases and J by 5 bases, with 13 bases between the two germline ends. CDR3 DNA: TGTGCCAGCAGCTTAGATCGCGGAGAGGGTGAGACCCAGTACTTC. This gives the protein CASSLDRGEGETQYF.

The V call is TRBV27, the J call TRBJ1-2, with 7 bases fitting TRBD1. CDR3 length: 15 residues. The V and J ends lost 5 bases and 5 bases, in that order; junction bases with no gene match: 11. Germline CDR1 is MNHEY and CDR2 is SMNVEV (reference sequence). CDR3 protein: CASSIRQGLGYGYTF. CDR3 DNA: TGTGCCAGCAGTATAAGACAGGGCTTAGGGTATGGCTACACCTTC.

The chain is built from TRBV5-6 and TRBJ1-4; D is unclear. The CDR3 runs 12 residues. V lost 1 base, J lost 6 bases, and 4 bases lay in between. Germline-derived CDR1 and CDR2 are SGHDT and YYEEEE. CDR3 DNA: TGTGCCAGCAGCTTGCTAGATGAAAAACTGTTTTTT. It translates to CASSLLDEKLFF.

In its sample, this clone was seen a few times. This chain uses TRBV19 with TRBJ1-5; tentatively, D is TRBD1 (6 bases). The CDR3 is 14 amino acids. The V end was cut by 4 bases, the J end by 6 bases, with 13 bases between. The germline gives CDR1 LNHDA, CDR2 SQIVND (reference sequence). In DNA form, the CDR3 reads TGTGCCAGTAGTACCCGGGACATTCGTCAGCCCCAGCATTTT. This codes for CASSTRDIRQPQHF.

The V call is TRBV28, the J call TRBJ1-1, with no clear D. The germline V gene encodes CDR1 MDHEN and CDR2 SYDVKM. The CDR3 spans 14 residues. Trimming left V 7 bases short and J 1 base short, with 13 bases between. The CDR3 sequence is CASTLGQGNTEAFF. CDR3 bases: TGTGCCAGCACCCTAGGCCAAGGGAACACTGAAGCTTTCTTT.

In regard to this clone: One end of the junction is discordant with germline, which a read error may explain. The V gene is TRBV7-9, the J gene TRBJ2-4; tentatively, D is TRBD2 (6 bases). CDR3 length equals 16 residues. The V gene's germline CDR1 is SEHNR and CDR2 FQNEAQ (reference sequence). CDR3 coding DNA: TGTTCCAGCAGCTCGTATGCCGGGACTCCCAAAAACATTCAGTACTTC. It specifies CSSSSYAGTPKNIQYF.

CDR3 sequence reads: CASSYRGGVETQYF. In nucleotides, the CDR3 is TGTGCCAGCAGTTACCGGGGGGGGGTGGAGACCCAGTACTTC. V usage is TRBV6-6 and J usage is TRBJ2-5, with 8 bases that match TRBD2. There are 14 residues in the CDR3. Germline CDR1 is MNHNY and CDR2 is SVGAGI (reference sequence). V lost 2 bases and J lost 5; bases outside the gene matches: 4.

The chain employs TRBV30 and TRBJ2-1; maybe TRBD1 (6 bases). In germline, CDR1 is GTSNPN, CDR2 SVGIG (reference sequence). The CDR3 runs 13 residues. With 4 bases removed from V and 1 base from J, the gap between germline ends came to 8 bases. CDR3 amino acids: CAWNRVSYNEQFF. CDR3 nucleotides: TGTGCCTGGAACAGGGTGTCCTACAATGAGCAGTTCTTC.

The chain links TRBV7-8 to TRBJ2-1; D is ambiguous. V was cut by 7 bases and J by 9 bases, with 19 bases left in between. The V gene's germline CDR1 is SGHVS and CDR2 FQNEAQ. The CDR3 consists of 14 residues. The CDR3 spells CASTRDHSSVEQFF. DNA for the CDR3: TGTGCCAGCACCCGCGACCATTCCAGCGTTGAGCAGTTCTTC.

This clone was recorded only once. J is TRBJ2-5 and V is TRBV28; 12 bases line up with TRBD2. CDR1 MDHEN and CDR2 SYDVKM come from the germline V gene. Trimming took 3 bases from V and 5 from J; bases not matched to a gene: 13. This CDR3 region has 18 residues. The CDR3 sequence: CASSFRTPSGGAGETQYF. The CDR3 DNA is TGTGCCAGCAGTTTCAGGACTCCTAGCGGGGGGGCCGGTGAGACCCAGTACTTC.

The chain recombines TRBV7-9 with TRBJ2-5; 11 positions agree with TRBD1. Trimming took 5 bases from V and 5 from J; bases not matched to a gene: 13. The CDR3 has 17 amino acids. Germline V gene lookup returns CDR1 SEHNR and CDR2 FQNEAQ (reference sequence). The CDR3 region has the DNA TGTGCCAGCAGCCGGTGGGGTCGGACAGGGGGCTTGGAGACCCAGTACTTC. The encoded protein is CASSRWGRTGGLETQYF.